This T cell receptor beta chain was obtained from a study of T cell changes during pregnancy in multiple sclerosis. This clone was observed a single time. V was cut by 2 bases and J by 3 bases, with 7 bases left in between. This CDR3 spans 13 amino acids. CDR1 MDHEN and CDR2 SYDVKM come from the germline V gene. Some clones are missing from TCRdb's copy, which holds only in-frame ones; the method was immunoSEQ multiplex PCR. Of about 40,000 clones listed, roughly 90% are singletons. The specimen comprised CD8+ T cells from peripheral blood mononuclear cells, sampled before pregnancy. The origin of this receptor is a female donor with multiple sclerosis, enrolled in a pregnancy study. The rearrangement uses TRBV28 and TRBJ1-1; D unresolved. The CDR3 region has the DNA TGTGCCAGCAGTTTAATGGAGTACACTGAAGCTTTCTTT. Residues: CASSLMEYTEAFF.